The 26 T cell receptor beta chains below come from one sample, sequenced in a study of blood T cell repertoires in COVID-19. The method was immunoSEQ multiplex PCR; TCRdb's version includes in-frame clones alone and lacks a portion of them. The sample includes 200,000 or so clones, just over 85% of them seen just once. The sequencing sample was made of peripheral blood. The source of these receptors is a man aged 45-65 years with acute or convalescent COVID-19.

The chain links TRBV2 to TRBJ2-3, with 7 positions matching TRBD2. The CDR3 runs 14 residues. Germline lookup yields CDR1 SNHLY and CDR2 FYNNEI. Unmatched junction bases numbered 4, after V lost 4 bases and J lost 3 bases. The DNA for the CDR3 is TGTGCCAGCAGTGCGGGGGGATGGACAGATACGCAGTATTTT. Translation gives CASSAGGWTDTQYF.

This chain joins TRBV9 and TRBJ1-2; 10 bases line up with TRBD1. CDR1 is SGDLS, CDR2 YYNGEE, per germline. This CDR3 comprises 18 residues. V lost 3 bases to trimming and J lost 4 bases; unmatched junction nucleotides: 15. The CDR3 is CASSGYRDRGLYAYGYTF. CDR3 DNA: TGTGCCAGCAGCGGTTACCGGGACAGGGGACTATATGCCTATGGCTACACCTTC.

The count of this clone is one. CDR3 nucleotides: TGTGCCAGCAGCTTGATGTCTGGGAGAAACACTGAAGCTTTCTTT. The encoded protein is CASSLMSGRNTEAFF. The chain recombines TRBV5-4 with TRBJ1-1; D is unclear. Germline V CDR1 and CDR2: SGHNT, YYREEE (reference sequence). Trimming removed 1 base from V and 2 bases from J, with 12 bases in between. This CDR3 spans 15 amino acids.

The J gene is TRBJ1-2, the V gene TRBV20-1, with 8 bases identical to TRBD1. The V gene end was trimmed by 3 bases and the J gene end by 6 bases; junction bases not matched to a gene: 6. The CDR3 totals 13 residues. The germline V gene has CDR1 DFQATT and CDR2 SNEGSKA (reference sequence). The CDR3 protein is CSASSPGGDGYTF. The CDR3 DNA follows: TGCAGTGCTAGTTCGCCAGGGGGCGATGGCTACACCTTC.

The CDR3 reads CASSLWGLPEKPQHF. The CDR3 region has the DNA TGCGCCAGCAGCTTGTGGGGACTCCCTGAAAAACCCCAGCATTTT. The gene calls are TRBV5-1 and TRBJ1-5; D perhaps matches TRBD1 (5 bases). Germline-derived CDR1 and CDR2 are SGHRS and YFSETQ. V was pared by 1 base and J by 10 bases, with 18 bases between. The CDR3 spans 15 residues.

The genes are TRBV7-3 and TRBJ1-1, with D unresolved. The CDR3 totals 15 residues. Per germline, CDR1 SGHTA and CDR2 FQGTGA. V gave up 6 bases and J gave up 0 bases, with 14 bases separating them. CDR3 DNA: TGTGCCAGCAGGGTAGAGCCTAGGATGAACACTGAAGCTTTCTTT. It is translated as CASRVEPRMNTEAFF.

This clone came up once. The J gene is TRBJ1-4, the V gene TRBV2; a weak D match, TRBD1 (6 bases). The V end lost 4 bases, the J end lost 8 bases, and 14 bases lay between the germline ends. Germline V gives CDR1 SNHLY, CDR2 FYNNEI. The CDR3 runs 14 residues. Written as DNA, the CDR3 is TGTGCCAGCAGTGTAGGGACAATGCGGGAAAAACTGTTTTTT. Protein product: CASSVGTMREKLFF. The whole variable domain, filled in from reference TRBV2 and TRBJ1-4, reads EPEVTQTPSHQVTQMGQEVILRCVPISNHLYFYWYRQILGQKVEFLVSFYNNEISEKSEIFDDQFSVERPDGSNFTLKIRSTKLEDSAMYFCASSVGTMREKLFFGSGTQLSVL.

This rearrangement joins TRBV19 to TRBJ1-4; tentatively, D is TRBD1 (5 bases). V dropped 6 bases and J dropped 5 bases, with 13 bases sitting between them. Germline lookup yields CDR1 LNHDA and CDR2 SQIVND (reference sequence). This CDR3 comprises 14 residues. The CDR3 DNA reads as TGTGCCAGTAGATCCCTGGGGCGAAATGAAAAACTGTTTTTT. Its translation: CASRSLGRNEKLFF.

CDR3 DNA sequence: TGTGCCAGCAGCTATCGGGGGGTAGACGAGCAGTACTTC. Translation gives CASSYRGVDEQYF. The chain couples TRBV11-2 to TRBJ2-7; 7 bases map to TRBD2. CDR3 length: 13 amino acids. The junction had 5 bases not matched to a gene; V was cut back by 4 bases and J by 5 bases. CDR1 is SGHAT and CDR2 is FQNNGV in the germline V gene.

This clone was seen a handful of times. The chain links TRBV4-1 to TRBJ2-7; the match to TRBD2 covers 9 bases. The CDR3 is 17 amino acids. The trim removed 1 base at V and 4 bases at J, leaving 11 bases unmatched. Germline V gene data show CDR1 as MGHRA and CDR2 as YSYEKL. In DNA, the CDR3 is TGCGCCAGCAGCCAAGTCATGGGGCGGCGGGGGGGATACGAGCAGTACTTC. It translates to CASSQVMGRRGGYEQYF.

The rearrangement links TRBV19 to TRBJ1-6; 8 bases map to TRBD1. CDR1 and CDR2 from the germline V gene are LNHDA and SQIVND (reference sequence). J lost 9 bases, V lost 5 bases, and 0 bases had no gene match. The CDR3 runs to 12 residues. CDR3 protein: CASSDRGSPLHF. Written as DNA, the CDR3 is TGTGCCAGTAGTGACAGGGGTTCACCCCTCCACTTT.

V and J are TRBV6-5 and TRBJ2-3, with a weak D call TRBD1 (5 bases). The CDR3 runs 16 residues. The germline CDR1 and CDR2 sequences are MNHEY and SVGAGI. Trimming removed 2 bases at V and 0 bases at J, with 12 bases between. The CDR3 DNA reads TGTGCCAGCAGTTACACGCGGCAGGGAAGCACAGATACGCAGTATTTT. It encodes CASSYTRQGSTDTQYF.

The V call is TRBV10-3, the J call TRBJ2-6; D unclear. Germline V gene lookup returns CDR1 ENHRY and CDR2 SYGVKD. V lost 4 bases and J 2 bases, leaving 3 bases between the germline ends. The CDR3 has 13 residues. The CDR3 here is CAISAAGANVLTF. The CDR3 DNA reads TGTGCCATCAGTGCGGCTGGGGCCAACGTCCTGACTTTC.

This chain uses TRBV7-2 with TRBJ1-6; D is unclear. The V end was cut by 1 base, the J end by 10 bases, with 5 bases between. This CDR3 has 12 amino acids. Germline CDR1 is SGHTA and CDR2 is FQGNSA. The CDR3 nucleotides are TGTGCCAGCAGCTTAGAGCGCTCACCCCTCCACTTT. Its protein is CASSLERSPLHF.

The chain employs TRBV4-1 and TRBJ2-3; 7 bases align to TRBD2. The CDR3 extends over 15 amino acids. Germline CDR1 MGHRA, CDR2 YSYEKL. After removal of 4 bases from V and 2 bases from J, the junction contained 6 bases not matched to a gene. CDR3 sequence reads: CASSPGGIYTDTQYF. The DNA for the CDR3 is TGCGCCAGCAGCCCGGGAGGAATTTACACAGATACGCAGTATTTT.

The V gene is TRBV5-1, the J gene TRBJ1-4; D is uncertain. The length of the CDR3 is 14 residues. The V gene lost 3 bases and the J gene lost 0 bases, with 6 bases spanning the gap. CDR1 and CDR2 from the germline V gene are SGHRS and YFSETQ. The CDR3 is CASSSSATNEKLFF. The CDR3 bases are TGCGCCAGCAGCTCGTCCGCAACTAATGAAAAACTGTTTTTT.

Ten or more counts support this clone. The chain recombines TRBV9 with TRBJ2-2, with 8 bases that match TRBD1. CDR1 is SGDLS and CDR2 is YYNGEE in the germline V gene. J was trimmed by 1 base and V by 2 bases; bases with no gene match: 7. The CDR3 runs 17 residues. Here the CDR3 reads CASSVWTGPKNTGELFF. The CDR3 nucleotides read TGTGCCAGCAGCGTTTGGACAGGGCCGAAGAACACCGGGGAGCTGTTTTTT.

V usage is TRBV5-5 and J usage is TRBJ2-5; 12 bases are a match to TRBD2. The J segment lost 5 bases and the V segment lost 4 bases, leaving 15 bases of the junction unmatched. The CDR3 covers 18 residues. Germline lookup yields CDR1 SGHKS and CDR2 YYEKEE (reference sequence). CDR3: CASSLGMTSGGATETQYF. The CDR3 DNA sequence: TGTGCCAGCAGCCTGGGGATGACTAGCGGGGGAGCGACGGAGACCCAGTACTTC.

This chain uses TRBV5-1 with TRBJ2-5, with 8 bases fitting TRBD1. The junction had 9 bases not matched to a gene; V was cut back by 4 bases and J by 1 base. Germline loops: CDR1 SGHRS, CDR2 YFSETQ. The CDR3 is 16 residues long. CDR3: CASSPGQGQPQETQYF. CDR3 bases: TGCGCCAGCAGCCCTGGACAGGGTCAACCCCAAGAGACCCAGTACTTC.

The chain recombines TRBV24-1 with TRBJ2-5, with TRBD1 as a possible D gene (5 bases). Germline CDR1 is KGHDR and CDR2 is SFDVKD. V was shortened by 5 bases and J by 5 bases, with 17 bases between the two germline ends. The CDR3 is 15 amino acids. The CDR3 here is CATSATGSSRETQYF. In nucleotides, the CDR3 is TGTGCCACCAGTGCCACAGGTTCCTCGCGGGAGACCCAGTACTTC.

V and J are TRBV5-4 and TRBJ1-6, with 11 bases aligning to TRBD1. J was trimmed by 4 bases and V by 2 bases; bases with no gene match: 8. CDR3 size: 18 residues. From germline, CDR1 is SGHNT and CDR2 YYREEE (reference sequence). CDR3: CASSFGTGGFSYNSPLHF. DNA of the CDR3: TGTGCCAGCAGCTTTGGGACAGGGGGATTTTCATATAATTCACCCCTCCACTTT.

The rearrangement uses TRBV25-1 and TRBJ1-1, with D tentatively TRBD1 (6 bases). The CDR3 consists of 13 residues. V was clipped by 6 bases and J by 1 base, with 9 bases between them. Germline V lookup: CDR1 MGHDK, CDR2 SYGVNS. DNA of the CDR3: TGTGCCAGCAGGAGGACAGCGAACACTGAAGCTTTCTTT. As protein: CASRRTANTEAFF.

V and J are TRBV2 and TRBJ1-1; tentatively, D is TRBD1 (5 bases). The ends were cut back, 3 bases at V and 1 base at J, with 9 bases in the middle. From germline, CDR1 is SNHLY and CDR2 FYNNEI. The CDR3 sequence is 14 residues long. The CDR3 sequence: CASSERGGNTEAFF. The CDR3 DNA is TGTGCCAGCAGTGAGCGGGGGGGGAACACTGAAGCTTTCTTT.

The chain carries TRBV19 and TRBJ1-1, with D possibly TRBD1 on 5 matching bases. Germline V gene sequence: CDR1 LNHDA, CDR2 SQIVND (reference sequence). This CDR3 region has 15 residues. V was clipped by 3 bases and J by 1 base, with 12 bases between them. The CDR3 region is CASSILTGGNTEAFF. DNA for the CDR3: TGTGCCAGTAGTATCTTGACGGGGGGGAACACTGAAGCTTTCTTT.

This clone occurred many times. The rearrangement joins TRBV18 to TRBJ2-3; 10 bases fit TRBD2. The germline V gene has CDR1 KGHSH and CDR2 LQKENI. The CDR3 is 19 residues long. Trimming took 3 bases from V and 2 from J; bases not matched to a gene: 14. The CDR3 sequence: CASSPLELAGVAITDTQYF. DNA of the CDR3: TGTGCCAGCTCACCCTTGGAGCTAGCGGGGGTGGCTATCACAGATACGCAGTATTTT.

The V call is TRBV2, the J call TRBJ1-5; 10 positions match TRBD1. The V and J ends lost 8 bases and 1 base, in that order; junction bases with no gene match: 8. There are 16 residues in the CDR3. Germline loops: CDR1 SNHLY, CDR2 FYNNEI. DNA for the CDR3: TGTGCCAGCCGGGACAGGGGCCCTATAAGCAATCAGCCCCAGCATTTT. This translates into CASRDRGPISNQPQHF.